The rows below give T cell receptor beta chains drawn from one sample of a study of CD8 T cells in ankylosing spondylitis. TCRdb re-called the 5' RACE reads through MiXCR, storing one row per CDR3 protein. The repertoire has about 320,000 distinct CDR3 sequences, roughly 11% of them found once; the top ten carry roughly a tenth. The sample comprised blood, either unsorted or a sorted T cell fraction (not recorded which). Source of these receptors: a female donor with ankylosing spondylitis or in good health (not recorded which). Each CDR3 is given with its conserved first and last residue.

J	length	V	CDR3
TRBJ2-7	13	TRBV12-3/TRBV12-4	CASSLGSRSEQYF
TRBJ1-1	10	TRBV29-1	CSTTGTSAFF
TRBJ2-2	18	TRBV12-3/TRBV12-4	CASSLGGQGRANTGELFF
TRBJ1-4	16	TRBV27	CASSLIYRGAGEKLFF
TRBJ1-1	16	TRBV5-5	CASSSNVRVLNTEAFF
TRBJ2-2	19	TRBV5-1	CASSHRSNQGAGNTGELFF
TRBJ2-2	13	TRBV6-1	CASSQTRSGELFF
TRBJ1-4	13	TRBV20-1	CSGLQGTNEKLFF
TRBJ2-1	16	TRBV5-4	CASSLPGLAGDGEQFF
TRBJ1-4	16	TRBV5-1	CASSLAGRAADEKLFF
TRBJ2-3	18	TRBV6-2/TRBV6-3	CASSPLRGTSGITDTQYF
TRBJ2-2	15	TRBV10-3	CAISESGTGTGELFF
TRBJ2-1	13	TRBV5-1	CASSPDGWGEQFF
TRBJ2-5	11	TRBV29-1	CSARLVETQYF
TRBJ2-1	15	TRBV7-9	CASSLNLASYNEQFF
TRBJ1-1	15	TRBV28	CASIHPSRGNTEAFF
TRBJ2-1	11	TRBV7-2	CATGGRFEQFF
TRBJ2-3	16	TRBV7-2	CASSLMTSAGTDTQYF
TRBJ2-2	14	TRBV15	CATSRDHSTGELFF
TRBJ1-6	16	TRBV3-1	CASSQGAGVSGSPLHF
TRBJ1-5	13	TRBV7-9	CASKGSASQPQHF
TRBJ2-7	16	TRBV5-1	CASSPRRAGGIYEQYF
TRBJ1-2	14	TRBV20-1	CSAQGAGGFYGYTF
TRBJ2-5	14	TRBV30	CAWSVGTFQETQYF
TRBJ2-5	15	TRBV7-2	CASSPRGGTEETQYF
TRBJ1-1	15	TRBV5-1	CASSENSGEWTEAFF
TRBJ1-2	15	TRBV12-3/TRBV12-4	CASSFLAAANYGYTF
TRBJ2-5	13	TRBV29-1	CSVRVGRTETQYF
TRBJ1-5	14	TRBV20-1	CSASAWGVNQPQHF
TRBJ2-1	12	TRBV20-1	CSVRGLNNEQFF
TRBJ2-7	12	TRBV5-1	CASSLDDGTGDF
TRBJ2-4	17	TRBV15	CATSRDKTGFGKNIQYF
TRBJ2-7	16	TRBV5-1	CASGLAGGRRIYEQYF
TRBJ1-4	14	TRBV5-4	CASSLDATNEKLFF
TRBJ2-2	11	TRBV20-1	CSAFNTGELFF
TRBJ2-3	15	TRBV12-5	CASAEGDRGTDTQYF
TRBJ2-1	18	TRBV7-8	CASSLWTTSIALRNEQFF
TRBJ2-7	20	TRBV6-2/TRBV6-3	CASSYSTSGRASPFSYEQYF
TRBJ2-1	14	TRBV12-3/TRBV12-4	CASSGIGTRGEQFF
TRBJ2-3	14	TRBV12-3/TRBV12-4	CASRLAEVTDTQYF
TRBJ1-5	14	TRBV15	CATSRGVNNQPQHF
TRBJ2-3	12	TRBV20-1	CSAGEATDTQYF
TRBJ2-1	14	TRBV12-3/TRBV12-4	CASGKGTSRNEQFF